A selection of T cell receptor beta chains follows, all from one sample in a study of blood T cell repertoires in COVID-19. Repertoires were generated with immunoSEQ multiplex PCR, while TCRdb's copy carries only in-frame clones and drops some. Among around 130,000 clones listed, 75% to 90% were seen once. Sequencing input: peripheral blood. The receptors stem from a man aged 35-49 years with acute or convalescent COVID-19. Both conserved end residues are part of each CDR3. D genes are given only for firm matches. Only part of the rows carry a size: once, few, many, or a class if the clone is expanded.

CDR3aa	CDR3nt	abundance	d_gene	v_gene	j_gene
CATSRPGSPLHF	TGTGCCACCAGCAGACCGGGTTCACCCCTCCACTTT	-	-	TRBV15	TRBJ1-6
CASSPPGGAGTDTQYF	TGTGCCAGCAGCCCACCTGGGGGGGCTGGGACAGATACGCAGTATTTT	-	-	TRBV7-8	TRBJ2-3
CASKKQGANYGYTF	TGTGCCAGCAAAAAACAGGGCGCTAACTATGGCTACACCTTC	-	-	TRBV27	TRBJ1-2
CASSRTGYSVDTIYF	TGTGCCAGCAGCAGAACAGGTTATTCGGTGGACACCATATATTTT	-	-	TRBV11-2	TRBJ1-3
CASSFLRDRFSKGNTEAFF	TGTGCCAGCAGTTTCCTCCGGGACAGGTTCTCCAAGGGGAACACTGAAGCTTTCTTT	-	TRBD1	TRBV6-2/TRBV6-3	TRBJ1-1
CASSLGLDEQFF	TGTGCCAGCAGCTTAGGTTTAGATGAGCAGTTCTTC	-	-	TRBV7-2	TRBJ2-1
CASSLVLAGGLGSEQFF	TGCGCCAGCAGCTTGGTGCTAGCGGGGGGACTAGGATCTGAGCAGTTCTTC	-	TRBD2	TRBV5-1	TRBJ2-1
CASSQITASYNEQFF	TGCGCCAGCAGCCAAATCACTGCCTCCTACAATGAGCAGTTCTTC	-	-	TRBV5-1	TRBJ2-1
CASSPLGQQSTDTQYF	TGTGCCAGCAGTCCGCTGGGACAGCAAAGCACAGATACGCAGTATTTT	-	TRBD1	TRBV6-6	TRBJ2-3
CASSESGTSFEFDEQFF	TGCGCCAGCAGTGAGTCCGGGACTAGTTTCGAGTTCGATGAGCAGTTCTTC	-	TRBD2	TRBV10-1	TRBJ2-1
CASSTAQGTYEQYF	TGTGCCAGTTCCACTGCTCAGGGGACCTACGAGCAGTACTTC	-	-	TRBV6-5	TRBJ2-7
CASSFQGVNEQFF	TGTGCCAGCAGCTTTCAGGGTGTGAATGAGCAGTTCTTC	-	-	TRBV5-4	TRBJ2-1
CASSEDRDNSPLHF	TGCGCCAGCAGTGAGGACAGAGATAATTCACCCCTCCACTTT	few	-	TRBV10-2	TRBJ1-6
CASSLSTDTQYF	TGTGCCAGCAGTTTATCTACCGATACGCAGTATTTT	-	-	TRBV12-3/TRBV12-4	TRBJ2-3
CASRPGGDGYGYTF	TGTGCCAGCAGACCTGGCGGGGACGGCTATGGCTACACCTTC	-	-	TRBV7-2	TRBJ1-2
CASRDFDNYEQYF	TGTGCCAGCCGGGACTTCGACAACTACGAGCAGTACTTC	-	-	TRBV30	TRBJ2-7
CASSQEVDYNEQFF	TGCGCCAGCAGCCAAGAGGTAGACTACAATGAGCAGTTCTTC	-	-	TRBV4-1	TRBJ2-1
CASRQGAGANVLTF	TGCGCCAGCAGACAGGGAGCTGGGGCCAACGTCCTGACTTTC	-	-	TRBV4-3	TRBJ2-6
CATSDPTWDQETQYF	TGTGCCACCAGTGATCCGACATGGGACCAAGAGACCCAGTACTTC	-	-	TRBV24-1	TRBJ2-5
CASSPRGRGNHNEKLFF	TGTGCCAGCTCACCACGGGGCAGGGGAAACCATAATGAAAAACTGTTTTTT	-	-	TRBV18	TRBJ1-4
CASSLGFGQGNTEAFF	TGCGCCAGCAGCCTAGGGTTTGGACAGGGAAACACTGAAGCTTTCTTT	-	TRBD1	TRBV4-3	TRBJ1-1
CASSKVKLADRSYEQYF	TGTGCCAGCAGCAAAGTGAAACTAGCGGACCGCTCCTACGAGCAGTACTTC	-	-	TRBV21-1	TRBJ2-7
CASSAGLAGGYQETQYF	TGTGCCAGCAGTGCAGGACTAGCGGGGGGATACCAAGAGACCCAGTACTTC	-	TRBD2	TRBV2	TRBJ2-5
CASSLVGQKAFF	TGTGCCAGCAGCTTGGTGGGACAGAAAGCTTTCTTT	-	TRBD1	TRBV5-6	TRBJ1-1
CASSTSTGGETQYF	TGCGCCAGCAGCACCTCGACAGGGGGAGAGACCCAGTACTTC	-	TRBD1	TRBV5-1	TRBJ2-5
CASSLLSRGRPGDTQYF	TGTGCCAGCAGCTTACTTAGTAGAGGGAGACCGGGAGATACGCAGTATTTT	-	-	TRBV11-2	TRBJ2-3
CASSVDSQPQHF	TGTGCCAGCAGTGTAGATAGTCAGCCCCAGCATTTT	-	-	TRBV6-4	TRBJ1-5
CAWERDTHYGYTF	TGTGCCTGGGAACGGGACACACACTATGGCTACACCTTC	-	-	TRBV30	TRBJ1-2
CASSRTSGRRRNIQYF	TGTGCCAGCAGCCGGACTAGCGGGAGACGGAGGAACATTCAGTACTTC	once	TRBD2	TRBV3-1/TRBV3-2	TRBJ2-4
CAISASVGGGSYEQYF	TGTGCCATCAGTGCGTCCGTCGGGGGGGGCTCCTACGAGCAGTACTTC	-	TRBD2	TRBV10-3	TRBJ2-7
CAISPGLDTYEQYF	TGTGCCATCAGTCCGGGACTAGATACCTACGAGCAGTACTTC	-	TRBD2	TRBV10-3	TRBJ2-7
CASSLRQGGNTIYF	TGTGCCAGCAGCTTACGACAGGGGGGAAACACCATATATTTT	-	TRBD1	TRBV7-2	TRBJ1-3
CASSLISSWETQYF	TGTGCCAGCAGCTTGATTAGCTCGTGGGAGACCCAGTACTTC	-	-	TRBV5-4	TRBJ2-5
CASSLRIGTRHGQYF	TGTGCCAGCAGCTTACGCATCGGGACACGACACGGGCAGTACTTC	-	-	TRBV7-2	TRBJ2-7
CSAGGTEAFF	TGCAGTGCCGGCGGGACTGAAGCTTTCTTT	-	-	TRBV20-1	TRBJ1-1
CASSVRTGDNEKLFF	TGCGCCAGCAGCGTGAGGACAGGGGATAATGAAAAACTGTTTTTT	-	TRBD1	TRBV5-1	TRBJ1-4
CAWSPGLLGANVLTF	TGTGCCTGGAGTCCCGGTCTCCTCGGGGCCAACGTCCTGACTTTC	-	-	TRBV30	TRBJ2-6
CSVEYGGNQPQHF	TGCAGCGTTGAGTACGGGGGGAATCAGCCCCAGCATTTT	few	-	TRBV29-1	TRBJ1-5
CAWGQGRSYTF	TGTGCCTGGGGACAGGGTAGGAGCTACACCTTC	once	TRBD1	TRBV30	TRBJ1-2
CAISEASGGSSPLHF	TGTGCCATCAGTGAGGCTTCAGGGGGAAGCTCACCCCTCCACTTT	few	TRBD1	TRBV10-3	TRBJ1-6
CASSVESRGGAGNEQFF	TGTGCCAGCAGCGTAGAGTCCCGCGGGGGGGCCGGAAATGAGCAGTTCTTC	-	TRBD2	TRBV9	TRBJ2-1
CASSPDRSRLDTQYF	TGTGCCAGCAGCCCGGACAGGTCCAGGCTGGATACGCAGTATTTT	-	TRBD1	TRBV6-5	TRBJ2-3
CASSRTQGTGNTIYF	TGCGCCAGCAGCAGAACACAGGGAACTGGAAACACCATATATTTT	once	-	TRBV5-1	TRBJ1-3
CAWSGTGYFEQFF	TGTGCCTGGAGTGGTACAGGGTATTTTGAGCAGTTCTTC	-	-	TRBV30	TRBJ2-1
CASSPRVAGGRADTQYF	TGTGCCAGCTCACCACGGGTAGCGGGAGGAAGGGCAGATACGCAGTATTTT	-	TRBD2	TRBV18	TRBJ2-3
CASTQMGTGKNREQYF	TGTGCCAGCACCCAAATGGGGACAGGGAAAAATCGCGAGCAGTACTTC	-	TRBD1	TRBV7-2	TRBJ2-7
CASSLGTGYNEQFF	TGTGCCAGCAGCTTAGGAACAGGGTACAATGAGCAGTTCTTC	-	-	TRBV7-9	TRBJ2-1
CASSSDSSYGYTF	TGTGCCAGCAGCTCGGACAGCTCCTATGGCTACACCTTC	-	-	TRBV27	TRBJ1-2
CATGNDRDTEAFF	TGTGCCACCGGAAATGACAGGGACACTGAAGCTTTCTTT	-	TRBD1	TRBV24-1	TRBJ1-1
CATSKGQGGSPLHF	TGTGCCACCAGCAAGGGACAGGGCGGTTCACCCCTCCACTTT	-	TRBD1	TRBV15	TRBJ1-6
CASSAKTGMGTDTQYF	TGTGCCAGCAGCGCGAAGACAGGAATGGGGACAGATACGCAGTATTTT	-	-	TRBV9	TRBJ2-3
CASRRDRGTEAFF	TGTGCCAGTAGGAGGGACAGGGGGACTGAAGCTTTCTTT	-	TRBD1	TRBV19	TRBJ1-1
CSVNSGNTIYF	TGCAGCGTAAACTCTGGAAACACCATATATTTT	-	-	TRBV20-1	TRBJ1-3
CASSFIPQPQHF	TGTGCCAGCAGTTTCATCCCTCAGCCCCAGCATTTT	-	-	TRBV12-3/TRBV12-4	TRBJ1-5
CASSVPGEGVGYTF	TGTGCCAGCAGTGTGCCGGGGGAAGGGGTTGGCTACACCTTC	-	-	TRBV25-1	TRBJ1-2
CASANGGDGGYEQYF	TGTGCCAGCGCAAATGGGGGGGACGGCGGCTACGAGCAGTACTTC	-	TRBD2	TRBV6-5	TRBJ2-7